The entry below describes one T cell receptor (beta chain). Its specificity is not known. CDR1 is DFQATT, CDR2 SNEGSKA, per germline (reference sequence). This CDR3 spans 13 amino acids. The investigators made TCR beta cDNA from approximately 0.5 ug total RNA, using a constant-region primer. Generation of the TCR beta libraries relied on three nested multiplex PCR rounds using slightly modified ARM-PCR. TRBV1-TRBV30 forward primers and a C-beta reverse primer were used in the first two PCR rounds, which each ran for 10 cycles. A single record per CDR3 protein comes from TCRdb applying MiXCR to the multiplex PCR reads. In the table there are around 40,000 distinct CDR3 sequences, 65% to 85% of which are singletons. The study co-extracted DNA and RNA from approximately 20-30 mg of unsorted bulk tissue. Patients showed chronic HBV infection and an absence of prior treatment. The data belong to a study of tumor-infiltrating lymphocytes in primary liver carcinoma. Study-level findings and limits: Pairs comparing tumor with adjacent tissue or blood overlapped less than pairs drawn from tumor regions.

This sequence originates from a man aged 40-50 years with primary liver carcinoma and hepatitis B virus infection. Sequenced material: liver tumor tissue from sampling region 2. Sample subset: tumor region T2, inferior pole. The genes are TRBV20-1 and TRBJ2-3; 11 bases align to TRBD2. CDR3 region: CGPNSGRADTQYF. The CDR3 DNA is TGCGGACCTAATAGCGGGAGGGCAGATACGCAGTATTTT.